This T cell receptor (beta chain) was obtained from a study of identical twins. Overall study results and limits: With monozygotic twins, out-of-frame TCR alpha sharing exceeded what models estimated. Excess twin sharing in beta out-of-frame sequences was weaker.

TCRdb independently ran MiXCR on the 5' RACE reads; one entry per CDR3 protein. The sample contains some 1,700,000 distinct CDR3 sequences, around a third of which appear only once. Notes on this clonotype: The target antigen is unknown.

Trimming at V came to 2 bases and at J to 9 bases, leaving 7 bases not matched to a gene. This CDR3 comprises 14 residues. The germline CDR1 and CDR2 sequences are LGHDT and YNNKEL (reference sequence). Input material: cord blood. The genes are TRBV3-1 and TRBJ2-1; TRBD2 aligns across 7 bases. The origin of this receptor is a newborn girl in good health. Written as DNA, the CDR3 is TGTGCCAGCAGCCAAATGCGCGGGAGTAGTGAGCAGTTCTTC. Protein product: CASSQMRGSSEQFF.